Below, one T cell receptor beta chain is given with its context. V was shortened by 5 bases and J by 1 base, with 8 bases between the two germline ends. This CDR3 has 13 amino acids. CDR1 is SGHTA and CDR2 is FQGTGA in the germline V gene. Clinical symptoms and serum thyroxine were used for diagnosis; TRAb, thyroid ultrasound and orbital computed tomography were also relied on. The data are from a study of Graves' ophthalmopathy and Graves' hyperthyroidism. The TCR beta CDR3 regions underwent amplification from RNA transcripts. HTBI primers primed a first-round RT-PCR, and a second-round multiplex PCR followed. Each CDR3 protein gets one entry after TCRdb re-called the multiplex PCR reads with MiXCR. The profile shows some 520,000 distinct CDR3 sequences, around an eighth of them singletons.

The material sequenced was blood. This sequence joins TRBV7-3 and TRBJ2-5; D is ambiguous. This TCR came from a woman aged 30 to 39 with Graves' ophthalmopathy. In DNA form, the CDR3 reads TGTGCCAGCAGCCAGTACATCCAAGAGACCCAGTACTTC. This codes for CASSQYIQETQYF.